The T cell receptor beta chain under discussion was sequenced for a study of human T cells and chemical hapten exposure. Study conclusions and caveats: The formation of large CDR3 similarity clusters by expanded TCRs significantly exceeded that of controls.

Time point in this sample: patch test 3, about 24 weeks after DPC sensitization. Sample treatment: therapeutic diphenylcyclopropenone sensitization with weekly scalp DPC. People who gave samples had alopecia, were 18 to 70 years old, and were suitable for DPC. A note on this clonotype: Its antigen remains unidentified.

TCRdb called the RACE reads again in MiXCR, with one record for every CDR3 protein. Of about 71,000 distinct CDR3 sequences detected, over 8.5% appear once; the ten largest clones hold approximately 1.4%. The clonotype originates from a woman aged 50 to 60 with alopecia areata. Some clones in this sample may be carry-over from other donors' samples. The sequences come from whole blood, collected in connection with sensitization to the hapten diphenylcyclopropenone (DPC).

The CDR3 bases are TGTGCCAGCTCACTGCTCTCGGACAGCTCCTGGAATTCACCCCTCCACTTT. Amino acid sequence: CASSLLSDSSWNSPLHF. V and J are TRBV18 and TRBJ1-6; perhaps TRBD1 as D (6 bases). The V gene lost 4 bases and the J gene lost 7 bases, with 20 bases spanning the gap. The length of the CDR3 is 17 residues. Germline values: CDR1 KGHSH, CDR2 LQKENI.